The 14 T cell receptor beta chains given below trace back to one sample, sequenced in a study of early T cells in non-severe SARS-CoV-2 infection. One entry per CDR3 protein, called by TCRdb with MiXCR from the 5' RACE reads. Of 60,000 to 75,000 distinct CDR3 sequences listed, about 4.9% are singletons. Source: whole blood, taken at baseline. These receptor sequences come from an adult who was a healthcare worker with PCR-confirmed SARS-CoV-2 infection or an uninfected control (not recorded which). The donor label of this sample is uncertain.

The rearrangement uses TRBV28 and TRBJ1-2; D possibly corresponds to TRBD1 (6 bases). V dropped 10 bases and J dropped 5 bases, with 17 bases sitting between them. In germline, CDR1 is MDHEN, CDR2 SYDVKM. This CDR3 is 13 amino acids long. The CDR3 bases are TGTGCCACACGTCCGGGACACGCTTATGGCTACACCTTC. It is translated as CATRPGHAYGYTF.

The J gene is TRBJ2-7, the V gene TRBV6-5, with D perhaps matching TRBD1 (5 bases). The V end lost 3 bases, the J end lost 3 bases, and 21 bases lay between the germline ends. Germline V gene sequence: CDR1 MNHEY, CDR2 SVGAGI. The CDR3 has 17 amino acids. CDR3 in DNA: TGTGCCAGCAGTTATTACCCTCTCAAGGACAAATTCTACGAGCAGTACTTC. Protein sequence: CASSYYPLKDKFYEQYF.

This clonotype was observed a few times. The chain carries TRBV11-2 and TRBJ1-6, with 7 bases lining up with TRBD1. The germline V gene has CDR1 SGHAT and CDR2 FQNNGV. This CDR3 has 14 amino acids. With 5 bases clipped from V and 5 bases from J, the junction kept 3 bases outside the gene matches. CDR3 nucleotides: TGTGCCAGCAGCCTACAGGGGAATAATTCACCCCTCCACTTT. Translating it yields CASSLQGNNSPLHF.

This clonotype was found many times. The DNA for the CDR3 is TGCAGTGCTAGACCGGGAACTTGGGACAATGAGCAGTTCTTC. Amino acids: CSARPGTWDNEQFF. This chain connects TRBV20-1 to TRBJ2-1, with D perhaps matching TRBD2 (5 bases). CDR1 DFQATT and CDR2 SNEGSKA come from the germline V gene (reference sequence). The V end was cut by 2 bases, the J end by 5 bases, with 13 bases between. The CDR3 has 14 residues.

The V call is TRBV7-6, the J call TRBJ2-7; 11 bases are shared with TRBD2. V lost 4 bases, J lost 6 bases, and 23 bases stayed unmatched. Germline CDR1 reads SGHVS; CDR2 reads FNYEAQ. This CDR3 spans 20 amino acids. The CDR3 region is CASSSASGQGGLAGGCEQYF. The CDR3 DNA is TGTGCCAGCAGCTCCGCCTCGGGACAGGGTGGGCTAGCGGGGGGCTGCGAGCAGTACTTC.

This clonotype was detected ten times or more. The gene calls are TRBV7-9 and TRBJ2-3; D is unclear. Germline V lookup: CDR1 SEHNR, CDR2 FQNEAQ (reference sequence). CDR3 length equals 13 residues. V lost 3 bases and J lost 9, with 13 bases in between. CDR3 nucleotide sequence: TGTGCCAGCAGCTTCGGGTCCTCATCCACGCAGTATTTT. It yields the protein CASSFGSSSTQYF.

This CDR3 reads CATSESGSHNEQFF. In DNA form, the CDR3 reads TGTGCCACCAGTGAGTCCGGGTCCCACAATGAGCAGTTCTTC. The V call is TRBV24-1, the J call TRBJ2-1; no reliable D call. Germline V CDR1 and CDR2: KGHDR, SFDVKD. The length of the CDR3 is 14 residues. Deletions cut 4 bases from V and 5 bases from J, with 11 bases between.

This clonotype has a handful of counts. V and J are TRBV6-2 or TRBV6-3 and TRBJ2-3, with D maybe TRBD2 (5 bases). Germline V gene lookup returns CDR1 MNHEY and CDR2 SVGEGT. The CDR3 has 14 residues. The V end lost 2 bases, the J end lost 6 bases, and 12 bases lay between the germline ends. CDR3: CASSYRLAGDTQYF. The CDR3 nucleotides are TGTGCCAGCAGTTACCGGCTAGCCGGCGATACGCAGTATTTT.

There are many counts of this clonotype. The chain joins TRBV12-3 or TRBV12-4 to TRBJ1-1; weak D call: TRBD1 (6 bases). Trimming removed 5 bases from V and 2 bases from J, with 15 bases in between. CDR3 length equals 15 residues. CDR3: CASSPTGTPNTEAFF. The CDR3, as DNA: TGTGCCAGCAGTCCCACCGGGACACCAAACACTGAAGCTTTCTTT.

At least ten counts were recorded for this clonotype. The chain has TRBV25-1 and TRBJ1-2, with TRBD1 matching over 8 bases. V lost 5 bases and J lost 3; bases outside the gene matches: 8. The germline V gene encodes CDR1 MGHDK and CDR2 SYGVNS. This CDR3 region has 15 residues. The DNA for the CDR3 is TGTGCCAGCAGTCAGGGGGCGCTAAGCCACTATGGCTACACCTTC. Translating gives CASSQGALSHYGYTF.

This clonotype was seen more than once but under ten times. The chain has TRBV9 and TRBJ2-3, with TRBD2 matching over 14 bases. With V trimmed by 4 bases and J by 4 bases, 8 bases remained unmatched. The CDR3 is 17 amino acids. Germline CDR1 is SGDLS and CDR2 is YYNGEE. CDR3 coding DNA: TGTGCCAGCAGCAGCTCGGGACTAGCGGGGGTATCAGATACGCAGTATTTT. This gives the protein CASSSSGLAGVSDTQYF.

V is TRBV5-6 and J is TRBJ2-1; tentative D call: TRBD1 (5 bases). The CDR3 has 15 amino acids. Trimming removed 0 bases at V and 4 bases at J, with 11 bases between. The V gene's germline CDR1 is SGHDT and CDR2 YYEEEE. CDR3 DNA: TGTGCCAGCAGCTTGGTAGACAGTAGATACAATGAGCAGTTCTTC. It yields the protein CASSLVDSRYNEQFF.

This clonotype was seen only a few times. The rearrangement joins TRBV5-4 to TRBJ2-7, with 8 bases lining up with TRBD1. The CDR3 loop spans 15 amino acids. Germline CDR1 reads SGHNT; CDR2 reads YYREEE (reference sequence). The V segment lost 4 bases and the J segment 0 bases; nucleotides outside the gene matches: 6. The CDR3 region has the DNA TGTGCCAGCAGCGCCAGGGACAGGACCTCCTACGAGCAGTACTTC. It is translated as CASSARDRTSYEQYF.

This clonotype occurred many times. This chain connects TRBV12-3 or TRBV12-4 to TRBJ1-5, with D possibly being TRBD1 (5 bases). Trimming removed 5 bases at V and 6 bases at J, with 11 bases between. The CDR3 length is 13 residues. The CDR3 reads CASSRGPLQPQHF. CDR3 DNA: TGTGCCAGCAGTAGGGGACCCCTTCAGCCCCAGCATTTT.